This T cell receptor (beta chain) was sequenced in a study of blood T cell repertoires in COVID-19. Turning to the study itself: PBMCs, B-cell-depleted T cells, or T cells were the source of the cDNA or gDNA that made up the material.

V lost 5 bases to trimming and J lost 4 bases; unmatched junction nucleotides: 2. Looked up from germline, CDR1 is SGHKS and CDR2 is YYEKEE (reference sequence). This CDR3 is 13 amino acids long. How the authors handled the data: Amplified reference gene primers provided the basis for estimating nucleated cell counts. Clones were read by immunoSEQ multiplex PCR, and TCRdb kept only the in-frame ones, dropping some. The V and J calls and clone size were taken over from that table, and D and trimming were inferred from the DNA. Of about 300,000 clones in the sample, about 88% are singletons; the top ten hold over 1%.

The chain combines TRBV5-5 with TRBJ1-5, with 8 bases that match TRBD1. This receptor was identified in a man in his 70s with acute or convalescent COVID-19. The material sequenced was peripheral blood. CDR3 nucleotides: TGTGCCAGCAGTACAGGGGGAAATCAGCCCCAGCATTTT. Residues: CASSTGGNQPQHF.